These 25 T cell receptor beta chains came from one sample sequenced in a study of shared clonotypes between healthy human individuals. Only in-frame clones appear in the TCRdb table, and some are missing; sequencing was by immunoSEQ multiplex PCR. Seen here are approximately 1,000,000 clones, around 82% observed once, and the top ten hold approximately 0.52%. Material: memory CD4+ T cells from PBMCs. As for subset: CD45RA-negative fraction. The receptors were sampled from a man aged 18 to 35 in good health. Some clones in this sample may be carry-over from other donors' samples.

The CDR3 sequence is CASSSLSGLAVYNEQFF. Here the CDR3 DNA reads TGTGCCAGCAGCTCCCTATCGGGACTAGCGGTTTACAATGAGCAGTTCTTC. The chain combines TRBV11-2 with TRBJ2-1; 11 bases map to TRBD2. V shed 4 bases, J shed 4 bases, and the junction held 9 bases outside the gene matches. The germline gives CDR1 SGHAT, CDR2 FQNNGV. The CDR3 is 17 amino acids. The variable domain in full, completed from reference TRBV11-2 and TRBJ2-1, reads EAGVAQSPRYKIIEKRQSVAFWCNPISGHATLYWYQQILGQGPKLLIQFQNNGVVDDSQLPKDRFSAERLKGVDSTLKIQPAKLEDSAVYLCASSSLSGLAVYNEQFFGPGTRLTVL.

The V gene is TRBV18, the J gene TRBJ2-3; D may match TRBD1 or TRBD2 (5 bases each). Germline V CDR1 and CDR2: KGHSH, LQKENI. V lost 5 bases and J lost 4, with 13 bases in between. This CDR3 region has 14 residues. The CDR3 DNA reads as TGTGCCAGCTCAAGTGGGGGTACGGCAGATACGCAGTATTTT. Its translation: CASSSGGTADTQYF. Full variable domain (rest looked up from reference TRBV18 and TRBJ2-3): NAGVMQNPRHLVRRRGQEARLRCSPMKGHSHVYWYRQLPEEGLKFMVYLQKENIIDESGMPKERFSAEFPKEGPSILRIQQVVRGDSAAYFCASSSGGTADTQYFGPGTRLTVL.

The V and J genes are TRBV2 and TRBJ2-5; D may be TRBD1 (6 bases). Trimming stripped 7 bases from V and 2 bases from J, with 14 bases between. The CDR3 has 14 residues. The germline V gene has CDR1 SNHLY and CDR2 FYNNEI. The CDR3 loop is CASKDSRTQETQYF. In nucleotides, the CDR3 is TGTGCCAGCAAGGACAGCCGGACACAAGAGACCCAGTACTTC.

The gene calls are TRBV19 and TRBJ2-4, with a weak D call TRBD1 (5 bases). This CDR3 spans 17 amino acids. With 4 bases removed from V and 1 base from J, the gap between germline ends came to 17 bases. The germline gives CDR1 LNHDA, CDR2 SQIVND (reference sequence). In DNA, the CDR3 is TGTGCCAGTAGTAATCAACAGGCTCAAGGGGCCAAAAACATTCAGTACTTC. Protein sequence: CASSNQQAQGAKNIQYF.

This CDR3 is CASSVARAQETQYF. Here the CDR3 DNA reads TGTGCCAGCAGCGTCGCCAGGGCTCAAGAGACCCAGTACTTC. J is TRBJ2-5 and V is TRBV5-4; possible D gene TRBD1, 5 bases. This CDR3 is built from 14 residues. Trimming took 4 bases from V and 2 from J, leaving 12 bases between them. Germline V gene sequence: CDR1 SGHNT, CDR2 YYREEE (reference sequence).

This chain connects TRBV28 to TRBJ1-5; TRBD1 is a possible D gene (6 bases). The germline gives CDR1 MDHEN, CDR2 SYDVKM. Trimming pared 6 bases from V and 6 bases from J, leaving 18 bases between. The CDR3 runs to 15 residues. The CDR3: CASSPWREGVQPQHF. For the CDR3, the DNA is TGTGCCAGCAGCCCCTGGAGGGAGGGGGTTCAGCCCCAGCATTTT.

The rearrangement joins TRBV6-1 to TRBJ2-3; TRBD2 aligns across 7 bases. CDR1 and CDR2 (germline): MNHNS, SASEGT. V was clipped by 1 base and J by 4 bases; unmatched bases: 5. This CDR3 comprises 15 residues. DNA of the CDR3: TGTGCCAGCAGTGAAGGGGCGGGAGATGCAGATACGCAGTATTTT. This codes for CASSEGAGDADTQYF.

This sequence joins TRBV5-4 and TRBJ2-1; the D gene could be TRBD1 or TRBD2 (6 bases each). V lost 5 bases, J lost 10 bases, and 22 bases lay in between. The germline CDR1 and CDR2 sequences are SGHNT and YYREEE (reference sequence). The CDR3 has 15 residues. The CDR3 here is CASRGPGARSVEQFF. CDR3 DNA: TGTGCCAGCAGAGGCCCGGGGGCGCGGTCGGTAGAGCAGTTCTTC.

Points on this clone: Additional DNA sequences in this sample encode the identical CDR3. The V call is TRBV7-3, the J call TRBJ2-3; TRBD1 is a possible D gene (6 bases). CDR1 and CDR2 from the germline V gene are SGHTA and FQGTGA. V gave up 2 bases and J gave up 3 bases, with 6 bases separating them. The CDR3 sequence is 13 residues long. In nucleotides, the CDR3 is TGTGCCAGCAGCTTACAGGGGACAGATACGCAGTATTTT. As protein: CASSLQGTDTQYF.

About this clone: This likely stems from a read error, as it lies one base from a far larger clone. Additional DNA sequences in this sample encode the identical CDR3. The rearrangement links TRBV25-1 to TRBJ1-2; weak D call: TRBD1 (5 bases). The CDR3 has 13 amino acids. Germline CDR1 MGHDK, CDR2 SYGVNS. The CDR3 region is CASSELGWGGYTF. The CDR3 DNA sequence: TGTGCCAGCAGTGAATTAGGTTGGGGCGGCTACACTTTC.

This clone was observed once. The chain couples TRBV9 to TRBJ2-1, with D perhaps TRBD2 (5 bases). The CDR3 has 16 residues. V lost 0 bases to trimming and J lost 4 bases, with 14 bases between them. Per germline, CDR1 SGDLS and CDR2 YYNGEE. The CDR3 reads CASSVGGQPPYNEQFF. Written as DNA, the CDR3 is TGTGCCAGCAGCGTAGGCGGGCAGCCTCCTTACAATGAGCAGTTCTTC.

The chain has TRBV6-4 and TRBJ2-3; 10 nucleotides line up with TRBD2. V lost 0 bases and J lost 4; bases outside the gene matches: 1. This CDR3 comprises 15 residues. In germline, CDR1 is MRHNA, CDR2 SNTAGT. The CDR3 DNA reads TGTGCCAGCAGTGACTCACTAGCGGGACCAGATACGCAGTATTTT. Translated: CASSDSLAGPDTQYF.

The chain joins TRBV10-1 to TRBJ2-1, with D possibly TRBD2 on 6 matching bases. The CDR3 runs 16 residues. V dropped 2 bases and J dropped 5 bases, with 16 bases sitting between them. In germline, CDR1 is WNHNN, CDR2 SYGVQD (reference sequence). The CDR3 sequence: CASSEGFGTGNNEQFF. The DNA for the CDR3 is TGCGCCAGCAGTGAGGGTTTTGGGACTGGAAACAATGAGCAGTTCTTC.

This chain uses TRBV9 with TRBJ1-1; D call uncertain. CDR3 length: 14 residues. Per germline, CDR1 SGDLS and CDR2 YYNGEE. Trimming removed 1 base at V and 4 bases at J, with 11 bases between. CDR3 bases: TGTGCCAGCAGCGTATTATGGGAAGGCACTGAAGCTTTCTTT. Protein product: CASSVLWEGTEAFF.

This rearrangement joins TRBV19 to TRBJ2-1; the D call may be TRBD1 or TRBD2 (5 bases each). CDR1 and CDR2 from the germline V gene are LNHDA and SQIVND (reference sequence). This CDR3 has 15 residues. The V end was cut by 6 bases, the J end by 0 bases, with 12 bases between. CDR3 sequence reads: CASSWDPSSYNEQFF. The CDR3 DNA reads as TGTGCCAGTAGCTGGGACCCCAGCTCCTACAATGAGCAGTTCTTC.

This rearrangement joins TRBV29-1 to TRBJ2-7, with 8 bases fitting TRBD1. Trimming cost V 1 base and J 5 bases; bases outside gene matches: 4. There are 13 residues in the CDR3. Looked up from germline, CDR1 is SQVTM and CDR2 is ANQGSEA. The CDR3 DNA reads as TGCAGCGTTGAAGGACAGGGGAGGAACGAGCAGTACTTC. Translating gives CSVEGQGRNEQYF.

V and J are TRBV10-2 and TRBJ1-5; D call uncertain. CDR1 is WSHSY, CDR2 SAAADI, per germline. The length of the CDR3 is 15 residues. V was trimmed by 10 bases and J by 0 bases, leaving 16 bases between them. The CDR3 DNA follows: TGCGCCACCGCGCGGACGAGAGATAGCAATCAGCCCCAGCATTTT. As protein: CATARTRDSNQPQHF.

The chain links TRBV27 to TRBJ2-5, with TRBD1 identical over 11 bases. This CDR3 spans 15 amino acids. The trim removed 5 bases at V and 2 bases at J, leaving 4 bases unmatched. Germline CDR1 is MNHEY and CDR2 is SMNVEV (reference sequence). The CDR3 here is CASSQRDRGQETQYF. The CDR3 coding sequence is TGTGCCAGCAGTCAACGGGACAGGGGGCAAGAGACCCAGTACTTC.

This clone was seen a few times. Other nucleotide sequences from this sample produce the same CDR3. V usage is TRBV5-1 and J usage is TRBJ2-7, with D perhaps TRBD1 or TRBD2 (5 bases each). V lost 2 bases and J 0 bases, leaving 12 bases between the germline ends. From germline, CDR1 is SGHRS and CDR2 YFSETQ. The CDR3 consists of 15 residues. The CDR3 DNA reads TGCGCCAGCAGCTTATCCGGGACCGGCTCCTACGAGCAGTACTTC. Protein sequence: CASSLSGTGSYEQYF.

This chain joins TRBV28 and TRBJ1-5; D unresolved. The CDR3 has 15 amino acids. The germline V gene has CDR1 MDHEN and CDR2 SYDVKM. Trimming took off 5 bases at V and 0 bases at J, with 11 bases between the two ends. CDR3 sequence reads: CASSPSFGSNQPQHF. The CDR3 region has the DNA TGTGCCAGCAGTCCAAGCTTCGGTAGCAATCAGCCCCAGCATTTT.

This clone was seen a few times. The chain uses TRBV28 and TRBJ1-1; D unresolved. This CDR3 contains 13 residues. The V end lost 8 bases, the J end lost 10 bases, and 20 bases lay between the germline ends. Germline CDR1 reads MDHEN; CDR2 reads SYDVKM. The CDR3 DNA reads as TGTGCCAGCCACACGGGAGGGCGGATAGGAGCTTTCTTT. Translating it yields CASHTGGRIGAFF.

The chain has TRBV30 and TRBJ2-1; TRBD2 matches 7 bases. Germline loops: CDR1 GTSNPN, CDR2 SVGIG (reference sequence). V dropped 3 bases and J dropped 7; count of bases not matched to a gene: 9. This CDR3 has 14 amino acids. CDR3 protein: CAWRDGGTQNEQFF. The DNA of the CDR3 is TGTGCCTGGAGGGACGGGGGGACCCAAAATGAGCAGTTCTTC.

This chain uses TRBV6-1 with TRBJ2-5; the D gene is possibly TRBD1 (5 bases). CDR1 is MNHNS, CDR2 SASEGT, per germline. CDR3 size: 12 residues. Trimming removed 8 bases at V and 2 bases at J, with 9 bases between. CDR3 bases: TGTGCCAGCTTTTCAGGGCAAGAGACCCAGTACTTC. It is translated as CASFSGQETQYF.

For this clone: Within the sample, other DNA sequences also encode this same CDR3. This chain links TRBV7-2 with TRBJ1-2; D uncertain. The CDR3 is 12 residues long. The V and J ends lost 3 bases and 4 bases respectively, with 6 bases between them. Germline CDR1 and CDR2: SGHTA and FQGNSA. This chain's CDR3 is CASSLDGYGYTF. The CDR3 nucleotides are TGTGCCAGCAGCTTGGACGGCTATGGCTACACCTTC.

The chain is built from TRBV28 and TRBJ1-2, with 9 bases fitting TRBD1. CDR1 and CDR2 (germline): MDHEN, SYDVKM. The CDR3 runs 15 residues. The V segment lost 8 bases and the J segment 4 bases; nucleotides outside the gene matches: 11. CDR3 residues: CASGVYTGGSYGYTF. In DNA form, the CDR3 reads TGTGCCAGCGGGGTTTATACAGGGGGCTCCTATGGCTACACCTTC.